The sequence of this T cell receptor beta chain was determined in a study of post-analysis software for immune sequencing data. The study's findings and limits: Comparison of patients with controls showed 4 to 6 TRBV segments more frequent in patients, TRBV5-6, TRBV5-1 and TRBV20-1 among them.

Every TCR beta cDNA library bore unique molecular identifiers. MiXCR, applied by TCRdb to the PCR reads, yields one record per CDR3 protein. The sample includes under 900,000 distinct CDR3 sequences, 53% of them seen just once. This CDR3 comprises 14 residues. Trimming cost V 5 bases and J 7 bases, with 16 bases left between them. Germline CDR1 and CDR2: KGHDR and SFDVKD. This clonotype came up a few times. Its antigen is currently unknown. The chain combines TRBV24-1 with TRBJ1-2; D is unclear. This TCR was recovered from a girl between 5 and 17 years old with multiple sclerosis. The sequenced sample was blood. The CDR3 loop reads CATSAADPRSGYTF. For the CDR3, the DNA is TGTGCCACCAGTGCCGCGGACCCCAGGAGTGGCTACACCTTC.